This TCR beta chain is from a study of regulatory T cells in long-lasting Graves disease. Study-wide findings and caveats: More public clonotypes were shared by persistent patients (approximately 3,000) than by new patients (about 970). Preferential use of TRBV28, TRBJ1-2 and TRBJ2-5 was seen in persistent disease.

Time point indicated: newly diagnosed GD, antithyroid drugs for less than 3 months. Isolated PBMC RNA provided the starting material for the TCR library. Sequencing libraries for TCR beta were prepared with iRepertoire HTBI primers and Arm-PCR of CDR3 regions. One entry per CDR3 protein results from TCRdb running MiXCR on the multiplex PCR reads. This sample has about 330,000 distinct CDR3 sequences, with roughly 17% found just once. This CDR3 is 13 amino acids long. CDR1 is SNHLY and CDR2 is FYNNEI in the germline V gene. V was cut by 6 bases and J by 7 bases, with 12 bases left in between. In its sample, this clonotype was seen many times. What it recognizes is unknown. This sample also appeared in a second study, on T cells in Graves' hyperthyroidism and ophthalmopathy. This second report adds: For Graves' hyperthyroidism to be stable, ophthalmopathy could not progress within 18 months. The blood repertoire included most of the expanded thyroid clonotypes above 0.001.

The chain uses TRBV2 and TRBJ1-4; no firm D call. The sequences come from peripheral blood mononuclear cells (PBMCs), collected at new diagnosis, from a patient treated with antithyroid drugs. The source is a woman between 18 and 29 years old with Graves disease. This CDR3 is CASRPYISEKLFF. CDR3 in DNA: TGTGCCAGCAGACCTTATATAAGTGAAAAACTGTTTTTT.